The 22 T cell receptor beta chains given below trace back to one sample, sequenced in a study of shared clonotypes between healthy human individuals. CD45RO-negative, CCR7-positively selected cells formed the naive CD8 fraction, excluding terminally differentiated effector memory CD45RA+ cells. TCRdb keeps only in-frame clones here, not all; method: immunoSEQ multiplex PCR. The sample holds about 1.9 million clones, around 93% seen once. Sequencing was done on a sample of naive CD8+ T cells from PBMCs. Receptor source: a man aged 18 to 35 in good health. Some clones in this sample may be carry-over from other donors' samples.

The rearrangement links TRBV27 to TRBJ2-7; 7 bases are a match to TRBD1. The CDR3 runs to 14 residues. Looked up from germline, CDR1 is MNHEY and CDR2 is SMNVEV (reference sequence). Unmatched junction bases numbered 5, after V lost 6 bases and J lost 0 bases. The CDR3 reads CASSRDRASYEQYF. CDR3 nucleotides: TGTGCCAGCAGCCGTGACAGGGCCTCCTACGAGCAGTACTTC.

This chain links TRBV7-3 with TRBJ2-1; D remains unclear. Germline CDR1 reads SGHTA; CDR2 reads FQGTGA. The V end was cut by 2 bases, the J end by 4 bases, with 12 bases between. The CDR3 sequence is 15 residues long. CDR3 nucleotide sequence: TGTGCCAGCAGCTTAGCCGCCGGCAGATACAATGAGCAGTTCTTC. Its protein product is CASSLAAGRYNEQFF.

V and J are TRBV13 and TRBJ1-1; D might be TRBD1 (5 bases). Per the germline V gene, CDR1 is PRHDT and CDR2 is FYEKMQ (reference sequence). Trimming pared 0 bases from V and 1 base from J, leaving 12 bases between. The CDR3 extends over 16 amino acids. CDR3 nucleotides: TGTGCCAGCAGCTTAGGGAGGGGAGGGTCGAACACTGAAGCTTTCTTT. This sequence encodes CASSLGRGGSNTEAFF.

Details on this clone: At the DNA level, this CDR3 is encoded by other sequences in the same sample as well. V is TRBV29-1 and J is TRBJ2-7, with 9 positions matching TRBD1. The junction had 4 bases not matched to a gene; V was cut back by 7 bases and J by 3 bases. Germline lookup yields CDR1 SQVTM and CDR2 ANQGSEA. The CDR3 extends over 12 amino acids. In nucleotides, the CDR3 is TGCAGCGGTACGGGACAGGGCTACGAGCAGTACTTC. Translating it yields CSGTGQGYEQYF.

The chain employs TRBV4-2 and TRBJ1-4; no reliable D call. This CDR3 is 11 amino acids long. V lost 4 bases and J lost 7, with 4 bases in between. Germline CDR1 reads LGHNA; CDR2 reads YNFKEQ. The CDR3 loop reads CASSLSEKLFF. The CDR3 region has the DNA TGTGCCAGCAGCCTCAGTGAAAAACTGTTTTTT.

This sequence joins TRBV29-1 and TRBJ2-5, with D uncertain. The end of the DNA aligns better with TRBJ2-7, so the J call may be wrong. The germline V gene encodes CDR1 SQVTM and CDR2 ANQGSEA. The CDR3 totals 12 residues. The CDR3 nucleotides are TGCAGCGTTGAAGGGATGGGCTACGAGCAGTACTTC. This codes for CSVEGMGYEQYF.

The gene calls are TRBV11-1 and TRBJ2-1; perhaps TRBD2 as D (6 bases). The CDR3 is made up of 16 amino acids. V was pared by 7 bases and J by 0 bases, with 16 bases between. The germline gives CDR1 SGHAT, CDR2 FQDESV (reference sequence). CDR3 region: CASIPTSHSSYNEQFF. CDR3 sequence (DNA): TGTGCCAGCATCCCCACTAGCCACAGCTCCTACAATGAGCAGTTCTTC.

Comments on this clone: Other DNA sequences of this sample code for an identical CDR3. The chain uses TRBV7-2 and TRBJ1-2; TRBD1 is a possible D gene (5 bases). V was shortened by 5 bases and J by 4 bases, with 14 bases between the two germline ends. CDR3 length: 14 amino acids. Germline loops: CDR1 SGHTA, CDR2 FQGNSA. CDR3 bases: TGTGCCAGCAGCCTCCGGGGGACGGTCTATGGCTACACCTTC. Encoded protein: CASSLRGTVYGYTF.

This chain joins TRBV4-3 and TRBJ2-1; D unresolved. CDR3 length: 15 amino acids. Trimming removed 0 bases from V and 2 bases from J, with 8 bases in between. The germline V gene has CDR1 LGHNA and CDR2 YSLEER. CDR3 protein: CASSQDVATYNEQFF. Here the CDR3 DNA reads TGCGCCAGCAGCCAAGATGTAGCAACCTACAATGAGCAGTTCTTC.

The J gene is TRBJ1-3, the V gene TRBV28; D unresolved. With 5 bases removed from V and 4 bases from J, the gap between germline ends came to 15 bases. The CDR3 extends over 15 amino acids. Germline CDR1 and CDR2: MDHEN and SYDVKM. Here the CDR3 DNA reads TGTGCCAGCAGTCCATGGGCCCGGTCGGGAAACACCATATATTTT. This sequence encodes CASSPWARSGNTIYF.

This sequence joins TRBV30 and TRBJ2-3; tentatively, D is TRBD2 (6 bases). Germline values: CDR1 GTSNPN, CDR2 SVGIG (reference sequence). V gave up 0 bases and J gave up 2 bases, with 15 bases separating them. This CDR3 is 16 amino acids long. The CDR3 DNA sequence: TGTGCCTGGAGTGTAAAGGACTATAGACCCACAGATACGCAGTATTTT. Amino acids: CAWSVKDYRPTDTQYF.

The J gene is TRBJ2-5, the V gene TRBV30, with 8 bases identical to TRBD2. The CDR3 length is 15 residues. Germline values: CDR1 GTSNPN, CDR2 SVGIG (reference sequence). J lost 11 bases, V lost 0 bases, and 14 bases had no gene match. In DNA, the CDR3 is TGTGCCTGGAGTGTACGACTAGCGCTCCTTGGGGAGCAGTACTTC. This encodes CAWSVRLALLGEQYF.

This chain connects TRBV9 to TRBJ2-2; 7 bases map to TRBD2. J was trimmed by 1 base and V by 1 base; bases with no gene match: 7. The CDR3 is 17 amino acids. The germline V gene encodes CDR1 SGDLS and CDR2 YYNGEE. DNA for the CDR3: TGTGCCAGCAGCGTACGATTCCAGCGGGAGAACACCGGGGAGCTGTTTTTT. Amino acid sequence: CASSVRFQRENTGELFF.

The rearrangement uses TRBV4-1 and TRBJ2-3, with TRBD2 matching over 12 bases. The CDR3 is 16 residues long. The germline V gene has CDR1 MGHRA and CDR2 YSYEKL. V lost 3 bases, J lost 4 bases, and 5 bases stayed unmatched. The CDR3: CASSQLLAGGADTQYF. DNA for the CDR3: TGCGCCAGCAGCCAGCTTCTAGCGGGAGGGGCAGATACGCAGTATTTT.

Remarks on this clone: Other DNA sequences in the sample encode the same CDR3. The chain has TRBV5-6 and TRBJ2-7; D may be TRBD2 (5 bases). Trimming took off 0 bases at V and 0 bases at J, with 7 bases between the two ends. The germline gives CDR1 SGHDT, CDR2 YYEEEE. The CDR3 has 14 residues. This chain's CDR3 is CASSLVGSSYEQYF. Written as DNA, the CDR3 is TGTGCCAGCAGCTTGGTAGGGAGCTCCTACGAGCAGTACTTC.

The V call is TRBV6-5, the J call TRBJ2-3; D is unclear. CDR3 length equals 13 residues. Germline assignment: CDR1 MNHEY and CDR2 SVGAGI. The ends were cut back, 6 bases at V and 4 bases at J, with 11 bases in the middle. The CDR3 here is CASSLGRPDTQYF. CDR3 sequence (DNA): TGTGCCAGCAGCCTAGGCAGGCCAGATACGCAGTATTTT.

The chain combines TRBV15 with TRBJ1-2; D perhaps matches TRBD1 (6 bases). V lost 5 bases and J lost 3, with 16 bases in between. This CDR3 has 15 residues. The germline V gene has CDR1 LNHNV and CDR2 YYDKDF (reference sequence). Here the CDR3 DNA reads TGTGCCACCAGCGGGTACAGGGAGAGGGACTATGGCTACACCTTC. Encoded protein: CATSGYRERDYGYTF.

The rearrangement joins TRBV27 to TRBJ1-1, with D maybe TRBD1 (6 bases). V lost 5 bases to trimming and J lost 4 bases, with 14 bases between them. The germline V gene encodes CDR1 MNHEY and CDR2 SMNVEV (reference sequence). The CDR3 runs 14 residues. DNA of the CDR3: TGTGCCAGCAGTCCACGGGGGGGGCGCACTGAAGCTTTCTTT. Amino acids: CASSPRGGRTEAFF.

The rearrangement links TRBV4-1 to TRBJ1-2, with D perhaps TRBD1 (6 bases). CDR3 length equals 15 residues. Germline CDR1 is MGHRA and CDR2 is YSYEKL. The V gene lost 1 base and the J gene lost 4 bases, with 13 bases spanning the gap. CDR3 in amino acids: CASSQVQGSTYGYTF. The DNA of the CDR3 is TGCGCCAGCAGCCAAGTACAGGGTTCTACCTATGGCTACACCTTC.

The chain couples TRBV5-1 to TRBJ1-1; 8 nucleotides align to TRBD1. The CDR3 has 16 amino acids. V lost 1 base, J lost 1 base, and 6 bases stayed unmatched. Germline CDR1 reads SGHRS; CDR2 reads YFSETQ. Here the CDR3 DNA reads TGCGCCAGCAGCTTGCATCTACAGGGGGGGAACACTGAAGCTTTCTTT. Its protein product is CASSLHLQGGNTEAFF.

The chain couples TRBV5-5 to TRBJ1-1; TRBD1 might be the D (5 bases). The CDR3 is 15 residues long. V lost 0 bases and J 0 bases, leaving 9 bases between the germline ends. Germline V gene data show CDR1 as SGHKS and CDR2 as YYEKEE (reference sequence). The CDR3 loop reads CASSLDRGMNTEAFF. Written as DNA, the CDR3 is TGTGCCAGCAGCTTGGATCGGGGGATGAACACTGAAGCTTTCTTT.

With regard to this clone: At one of its ends the junction is not consistent with the germline gene, which may arise from a read error. V usage is TRBV27 and J usage is TRBJ1-4; D possibly corresponds to TRBD1 (6 bases). From germline, CDR1 is MNHEY and CDR2 SMNVEV (reference sequence). CDR3 length: 10 residues. In DNA, the CDR3 is TGTGCCAGCAGACGAGGGGGGTCCGTTTTT. It specifies CASRRGGSVF.